The sequence of this T cell receptor beta chain was determined in a study of shared clonotypes between healthy human individuals. General study results and limits: Sharing of clonotypes among donors was expected to vary with sequencing depth.

Regarding this clone: Its antigen is unknown.

V lost 6 bases, J lost 8 bases, and 12 bases stayed unmatched. The CDR3 consists of 15 residues. The germline V gene has CDR1 SGHRS and CDR2 YFSETQ. The table came from immunoSEQ multiplex PCR; TCRdb's copy has only in-frame clones and leaves some out. The sample shows approximately 100,000 clones, roughly 70% of them seen only once. This TCR was sampled from a woman aged 30 to 39 in good health. This chain connects TRBV5-1 to TRBJ2-1, with 9 bases aligning to TRBD2. Sequencing was carried out using memory CD8+ T cells sorted from blood. Subset defined: CD45RO+ cells pooled with CCR7-negative TemRA cells. CDR3 sequence reads: CASTGTAGGPDEQFF. As DNA, the CDR3 is TGCGCCAGCACAGGCACGGCGGGAGGGCCGGATGAGCAGTTCTTC.